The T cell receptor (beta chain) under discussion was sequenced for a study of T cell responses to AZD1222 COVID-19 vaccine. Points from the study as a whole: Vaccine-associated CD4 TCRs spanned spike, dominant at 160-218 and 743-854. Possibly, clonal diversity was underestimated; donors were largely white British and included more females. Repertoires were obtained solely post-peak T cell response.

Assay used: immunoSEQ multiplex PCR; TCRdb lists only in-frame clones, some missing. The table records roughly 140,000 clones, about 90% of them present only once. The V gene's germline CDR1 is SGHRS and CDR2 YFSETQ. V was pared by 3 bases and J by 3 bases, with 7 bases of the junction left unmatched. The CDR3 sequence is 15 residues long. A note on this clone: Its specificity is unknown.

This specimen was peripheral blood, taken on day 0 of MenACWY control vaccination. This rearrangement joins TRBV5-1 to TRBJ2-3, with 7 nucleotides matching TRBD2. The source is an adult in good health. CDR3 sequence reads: CASSWTGGGTDTQYF. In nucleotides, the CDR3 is TGCGCCAGCAGCTGGACGGGGGGAGGGACAGATACGCAGTATTTT.